These 17 T cell receptor beta chains came from one sample sequenced in a study of T cells after posttransplantation cyclophosphamide. The data were produced by immunoSEQ multiplex PCR, yet TCRdb's version contains in-frame clones alone and is incomplete. The sample carries about 15,000 clones, under 85% recorded once. The sequencing sample was made of memory CD4+ T cells sorted from PBMCs. The receptor set was obtained from a man aged 50 to 59 in good health, CMV-negative, and a related stem cell transplant donor.

The gene calls are TRBV5-1 and TRBJ1-3; a weak D match, TRBD1 (5 bases). The length of the CDR3 is 14 residues. CDR1 is SGHRS and CDR2 is YFSETQ in the germline V gene. Trimming cost V 0 bases and J 3 bases, with 7 bases left between them. The CDR3 nucleotides are TGCGCCAGCAGCTTGGGGGGCGTTGGAAACACCATATATTTT. Translation gives CASSLGGVGNTIYF.

This chain links TRBV4-3 with TRBJ2-7; the D gene is possibly TRBD2 (6 bases). Germline CDR1 and CDR2: LGHNA and YSLEER. The CDR3 extends over 16 amino acids. The V and J ends lost 0 bases and 0 bases respectively, with 12 bases between them. The CDR3 loop is CASSQDRGGSSYEQYF. CDR3 DNA: TGCGCCAGCAGCCAAGATCGTGGGGGGAGCTCCTACGAGCAGTACTTC.

The rearrangement links TRBV15 to TRBJ2-2, with 10 nucleotides matching TRBD1. Germline CDR1 is LNHNV and CDR2 is YYDKDF (reference sequence). This CDR3 contains 15 residues. V dropped 6 bases and J dropped 7; count of bases not matched to a gene: 8. The CDR3 nucleotides are TGTGCCACCAGACCCGGGACAGGGGATATCGGGGAGCTGTTTTTT. Translating gives CATRPGTGDIGELFF.

CDR3 nucleotide sequence: TGTGCCAGCAGCTTAGTGGGGACAGGTGGAGACACCTTC. This codes for CASSLVGTGGDTF. The V call is TRBV11-2, the J call TRBJ1-2, with 8 bases identical to TRBD1. In germline, CDR1 is SGHAT, CDR2 FQNNGV. The V gene end was trimmed by 1 base and the J gene end by 12 bases; junction bases not matched to a gene: 7. The CDR3 loop spans 13 amino acids.

The sample holds a few counts of this clone. DNA for the CDR3: TGTGCCAGCAGTTCCGGGGGTCTTTCAGCAGATACGCAGTATTTT. Its protein is CASSSGGLSADTQYF. The V and J genes are TRBV6-1 and TRBJ2-3, with D maybe TRBD2 (6 bases). Trimming left V 5 bases short and J 4 bases short, with 16 bases between. The CDR3 runs to 15 residues. Germline V CDR1 and CDR2: MNHNS, SASEGT.

V and J are TRBV7-2 and TRBJ1-2, with 7 positions matching TRBD1. The V segment lost 5 bases and the J segment 5 bases; nucleotides outside the gene matches: 5. Germline CDR1 is SGHTA and CDR2 is FQGNSA. CDR3 length equals 13 residues. The chain's CDR3 is CASSTGQSYGYTF. The CDR3 DNA sequence: TGTGCCAGCAGCACGGGACAGTCTTATGGCTACACCTTC.

The chain combines TRBV5-6 with TRBJ1-5; 7 positions match TRBD1. The germline V gene has CDR1 SGHDT and CDR2 YYEEEE. V gave up 2 bases and J gave up 5 bases; unmatched junction bases: 10. This CDR3 contains 16 residues. CDR3 amino acids: CASSLQRQGRDQPQHF. The CDR3 nucleotides read TGTGCCAGCAGCTTACAGCGACAGGGCCGAGATCAGCCCCAGCATTTT.

The genes are TRBV7-9 and TRBJ2-1, with TRBD2 matching over 12 bases. V trimming: 1 base; J trimming: 10 bases; junction bases outside the gene matches: 5. This CDR3 has 15 residues. Germline CDR1 SEHNR, CDR2 FQNEAQ (reference sequence). CDR3 DNA sequence: TGTGCCAGCAGCTTAGGACTAGCGGGAGTCGGGGAGCAGTTCTTC. This gives the protein CASSLGLAGVGEQFF. The entire variable domain, with the rest obtained from reference TRBV7-9 and TRBJ2-1, is as follows: DTGVSQNPRHKITKRGQNVTFRCDPISEHNRLYWYRQTLGQGPEFLTYFQNEAQLEKSRLLSDRFSAERPKGSFSTLEIQRTEQGDSAMYLCASSLGLAGVGEQFFGPGTRLTVL.

The chain carries TRBV5-5 and TRBJ2-3; D might be TRBD2 (5 bases). Looked up from germline, CDR1 is SGHKS and CDR2 is YYEKEE (reference sequence). The V end lost 1 base, the J end lost 0 bases, and 9 bases lay between the germline ends. This CDR3 comprises 15 residues. CDR3 region: CASSLNGISTDTQYF. For the CDR3, the DNA is TGTGCCAGCAGCTTGAACGGGATCAGCACAGATACGCAGTATTTT. The full variable domain, with the rest looked up from reference TRBV5-5 and TRBJ2-3, is DAGVTQSPTHLIKTRGQQVTLRCSPISGHKSVSWYQQVLGQGPQFIFQYYEKEERGRGNFPDRFSARQFPNYSSELNVNALLLGDSALYLCASSLNGISTDTQYFGPGTRLTVL.

The chain carries TRBV7-9 and TRBJ2-7; no clear D gene. V lost 8 bases, J lost 1 base, and 12 bases lay in between. CDR1 and CDR2 (germline): SEHNR, FQNEAQ (reference sequence). This CDR3 contains 13 residues. The CDR3 loop reads CASANLVSYEQYF. CDR3 nucleotide sequence: TGTGCCAGCGCCAACTTGGTGTCCTACGAGCAGTACTTC.

This chain connects TRBV6-1 to TRBJ1-2; 9 nucleotides line up with TRBD1. This CDR3 has 14 residues. Trimming removed 6 bases from V and 6 bases from J; junction bases left unmatched: 8. The germline CDR1 and CDR2 sequences are MNHNS and SASEGT. In DNA form, the CDR3 reads TGTGCCAGCAGATTGGGACAGGGCTGGGATGGCTACACCTTC. This codes for CASRLGQGWDGYTF.

The V and J genes are TRBV29-1 and TRBJ2-7, with 8 bases that match TRBD1. Losses at the gene ends were 4 bases for V and 2 bases for J; bases not matched to a gene: 10. Per the germline V gene, CDR1 is SQVTM and CDR2 is ANQGSEA. This CDR3 has 15 amino acids. The CDR3 sequence is CSVVGQGAGPYEQYF. CDR3 DNA sequence: TGCAGCGTTGTGGGGCAGGGGGCTGGTCCCTACGAGCAGTACTTC.

The chain employs TRBV28 and TRBJ1-5; 7 bases align to TRBD1. Germline assignment: CDR1 MDHEN and CDR2 SYDVKM. The CDR3 runs 16 residues. V lost 5 bases to trimming and J lost 2 bases; unmatched junction nucleotides: 9. Written as DNA, the CDR3 is TGTGCCAGCAGTCCAATCCAGGGGGAAGGCAATCAGCCCCAGCATTTT. This translates into CASSPIQGEGNQPQHF.

The rearrangement links TRBV5-1 to TRBJ2-1; 7 bases are a match to TRBD2. The CDR3 loop spans 16 amino acids. CDR1 is SGHRS and CDR2 is YFSETQ in the germline V gene. V lost 4 bases, J lost 3 bases, and 10 bases stayed unmatched. CDR3 sequence: CASSRGISGFYNEQFF. CDR3 in DNA: TGCGCCAGCAGCCGCGGGATTAGCGGGTTCTACAATGAGCAGTTCTTC.

This chain links TRBV5-4 with TRBJ2-3, with D tentatively TRBD2 (5 bases). CDR1 and CDR2 (germline): SGHNT, YYREEE (reference sequence). V shed 0 bases and J shed 2 bases, with 16 bases lying between them. The CDR3 contains 17 residues. CDR3: CASSLGGRGFVTDTQYF. The DNA for the CDR3 is TGTGCCAGCAGCTTGGGAGGACGAGGGTTTGTCACAGATACGCAGTATTTT.

The chain joins TRBV10-1 to TRBJ1-5, with a possible D match to TRBD1 (5 bases). Germline CDR1 and CDR2: WNHNN and SYGVQD (reference sequence). Trimming took 11 bases from V and 3 from J, leaving 17 bases between them. The length of the CDR3 is 14 residues. Written as DNA, the CDR3 is TGCGCCCGGGTTGTCACAGGCGTCAATCAGCCCCAGCATTTT. It codes for CARVVTGVNQPQHF.

This rearrangement joins TRBV19 to TRBJ1-4; the D is unclear. The germline gives CDR1 LNHDA, CDR2 SQIVND (reference sequence). The CDR3 is 12 amino acids. V lost 7 bases and J lost 8, with 11 bases in between. CDR3 region: CASTRGSEKLFF. CDR3 DNA sequence: TGTGCCAGTACTCGAGGCAGCGAAAAACTGTTTTTT. The whole variable domain, remainder taken from reference TRBV19 and TRBJ1-4, is DGGITQSPKYLFRKEGQNVTLSCEQNLNHDAMYWYRQDPGQGLRLIYYSQIVNDFQKGDIAEGYSVSREKKESFPLTVTSAQKNPTAFYLCASTRGSEKLFFGSGTQLSVL.